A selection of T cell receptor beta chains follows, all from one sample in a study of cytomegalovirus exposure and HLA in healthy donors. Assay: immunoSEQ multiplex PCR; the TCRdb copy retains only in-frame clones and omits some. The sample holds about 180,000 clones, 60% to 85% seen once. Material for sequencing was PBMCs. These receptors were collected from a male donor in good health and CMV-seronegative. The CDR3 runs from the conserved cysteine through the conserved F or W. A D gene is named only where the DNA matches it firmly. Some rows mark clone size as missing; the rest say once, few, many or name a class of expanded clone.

TGTGCCAGCAGTGAATTAGGACAGGTGGAAGAGACCCAGTACTTC	CASSELGQVEETQYF	TRBD1	TRBJ2-5	few	TRBV25-1
TGTGCCAGCAGTTTCGGACTAGCGGGAGTCACTGAGCAGTTCTTC	CASSFGLAGVTEQFF	TRBD2	TRBJ2-1	.	TRBV6-5
TGCGCCAGCAGCTTGAGTCCAGGGTTGACCCATCAGCCCCAGCATTTT	CASSLSPGLTHQPQHF	.	TRBJ1-5	.	TRBV5-1
TGTGCCATAGGCGGGAGCGGGAGTCTGTACCACGAGCAGTACTTC	CAIGGSGSLYHEQYF	TRBD2	TRBJ2-7	.	TRBV10-3
TGTGCCAGCACCACAAGGGGCAGGGGTGGCTACACCTTC	CASTTRGRGGYTF	.	TRBJ1-2	.	TRBV11-2
TGTGCCAGCAGCTTAAGGCCGCCAGCGGCCATGGACGAGCAGTACTTC	CASSLRPPAAMDEQYF	.	TRBJ2-7	.	TRBV7-3
TGTGCCTGGAGTGTACTGGACAGGGGTGTACCCCAGCATTTT	CAWSVLDRGVPQHF	TRBD1	TRBJ1-5	.	TRBV30
TGTGCCAGCAGCCCCGACCGACTGGTGAGGTTCTTC	CASSPDRLVRFF	.	TRBJ2-1	.	TRBV5-5
TGTGCCAGCGGTTCCGGGACAGGTCATCAGCCCCAGCATTTT	CASGSGTGHQPQHF	TRBD1	TRBJ1-5	.	TRBV28
TGTGCCAGCAGCTTCCTCGGCGGGGGAGCCAAAAACATTCAGTACTTC	CASSFLGGGAKNIQYF	TRBD2	TRBJ2-4	few	TRBV27
TGTGCCAGCAGTAAACCAGGTGGGACCCAGTACTTC	CASSKPGGTQYF	.	TRBJ2-5	.	TRBV27
TGTGCCACCAGCAGAGTGGGTGCGGGGCAAGAGACCCAGTACTTC	CATSRVGAGQETQYF	.	TRBJ2-5	.	TRBV15
TGTGCCAGCAGCTTCCGGACTAGCGGGGGAAGCTCCTACAATGAGCAGTTCTTC	CASSFRTSGGSSYNEQFF	TRBD2	TRBJ2-1	once	TRBV9
TGTGCCAGATACACAGATACGCAGTATTTT	CARYTDTQYF	.	TRBJ2-3	.	TRBV5-3
TGTGCCAGCAGCGAGGCTCCGGGACTGTCCTACAATGAGCAGTTCTTC	CASSEAPGLSYNEQFF	.	TRBJ2-1	.	TRBV25-1
TGCGCCAGCAGTCCCCCGGGAGCGAGGAATTCACCCCTCCACTTT	CASSPPGARNSPLHF	.	TRBJ1-6	.	TRBV23-1
TGCGCCAGCAGCCAAGATCAGAGATCCTACCCGGGCTCCTACAATGAGCAGTTCTTC	CASSQDQRSYPGSYNEQFF	.	TRBJ2-1	.	TRBV4-3
TGTGCCAGCAGAGGGACAGGCTCCCGGGCCCAGCATTTT	CASRGTGSRAQHF	TRBD1	TRBJ1-5	.	TRBV6-1
TGTGCCAGCAGCCCCTTTTCTGGCGGGAACACTGAAGCTTTCTTT	CASSPFSGGNTEAFF	.	TRBJ1-1	.	TRBV7-2
TGTGCAAGTCGCTTACTTAGGCGGTGGCGGGGGGACTGTTGCTCCTATAATTCACCCCTCCACTTT	CASRLLRRWRGDCCSYNSPLHF	.	TRBJ1-6	.	TRBV12-2
TGTGCCAGCAGTGTGGGGGCAGGGCAAGGTCAGCCCCAGCATTTT	CASSVGAGQGQPQHF	.	TRBJ1-5	once	TRBV11-2
TGTGCCAGCAGTTTTCCGCAGGGGACCGCCAAAAACATTCAGTACTTC	CASSFPQGTAKNIQYF	.	TRBJ2-4	once	TRBV6-6
TGTGCCAGCAGCCACTCCGGGACAGGGGGAGAGACCCAGTACTTC	CASSHSGTGGETQYF	TRBD1	TRBJ2-5	.	TRBV28
TGTGCCAGCAGCCAGGACTATACTAGCACAGATACGCAGTATTTT	CASSQDYTSTDTQYF	.	TRBJ2-3	few	TRBV7-3
TGTGCCAGCAGCTTACCGACAGGGGGGGGGACTGAAGCTTTCTTT	CASSLPTGGGTEAFF	TRBD1	TRBJ1-1	once	TRBV13
TGTGCCAGCAGCAAGGGGGACAGGGTCCGCGACGAGCAGTACTTC	CASSKGDRVRDEQYF	TRBD1	TRBJ2-7	.	TRBV7-9
TGTGCCAGCAGTTACTACCAGGGGATACTGAACACTGAAGCTTTCTTT	CASSYYQGILNTEAFF	.	TRBJ1-1	.	TRBV6-5
TGTGCCAGCAGTTTTCTATCCGGGGCCAACGTCCTGACTTTC	CASSFLSGANVLTF	.	TRBJ2-6	.	TRBV28
TGTGCCAGCAGTGAGTTGAGCGGGGGGACAAATAGGGAGACCCAGTACTTC	CASSELSGGTNRETQYF	TRBD2	TRBJ2-5	.	TRBV25-1
TGTGCCAGCAGTTTCCTACCCTACAATGAGCAGTTCTTC	CASSFLPYNEQFF	.	TRBJ2-1	.	TRBV7-9
TGTGCCAGCAGAGGGGGACAGGCCTCTCAGCCCCAGCATTTT	CASRGGQASQPQHF	TRBD1	TRBJ1-5	.	TRBV6-1
TGTGCCAGCAGGGGGCCCGGAGGGTCCAATGAGCAGTTCTTC	CASRGPGGSNEQFF	.	TRBJ2-1	.	TRBV6-1
TGTGCCAGCAGTTTCCGGGGAAGGGAGGCCTCCGCAGCGCAGTACTTC	CASSFRGREASAAQYF	.	TRBJ2-7	.	TRBV28
TGTGCCAGTAGTATCGGGAGTTGGAGCACAGATACGCAGTATTTT	CASSIGSWSTDTQYF	.	TRBJ2-3	.	TRBV19
TGTGCCTGGAGTCTGGGGGGGACTAGCGGGAGTAATGAGCAGTTCTTC	CAWSLGGTSGSNEQFF	TRBD2	TRBJ2-1	.	TRBV30
TGTGCCTGGAGTGCGGGACTAGCGGGAGCAGGGCAGTTCTTC	CAWSAGLAGAGQFF	TRBD2	TRBJ2-1	.	TRBV30
TGCGCCAGCAGTTCAACAGGGGGCCCGGGAAACACCATATATTTT	CASSSTGGPGNTIYF	TRBD1	TRBJ1-3	.	TRBV5-1
TGTGCCAGCTGTCCAGGGGTCAACTATGGCTACACCTTC	CASCPGVNYGYTF	.	TRBJ1-2	.	TRBV16
TGTGCCAGCAGTTTTTACAGGGTTTTCGGGCAGCCCCAGCATTTT	CASSFYRVFGQPQHF	.	TRBJ1-5	.	TRBV28
TGTGCCAGCAGCCCCTTCGTGACTAGCACAGATACGCAGTATTTT	CASSPFVTSTDTQYF	.	TRBJ2-3	.	TRBV7-8
TGTGCCAGCAGCTTAGTGGCCCAAGAGACCCAGTACTTC	CASSLVAQETQYF	.	TRBJ2-5	.	TRBV7-3
TGTGCCAGCAGTTTCGGGGGCTCCTACAATGAGCAGTTCTTC	CASSFGGSYNEQFF	.	TRBJ2-1	.	TRBV28
TGTGCCAGCAAACCGGACAGGGGGGACGATCAGCCCCAGCATTTT	CASKPDRGDDQPQHF	TRBD1	TRBJ1-5	.	TRBV6-5